This TCR beta chain stems from a study of cytomegalovirus exposure and HLA in healthy donors. Study observations and caveats: Previously analyzed data showed that most TCR beta V segments were productive at a frequency of about 90% or about 30%. Equally common other TCR beta chains were less clonally expanded than HLA-associated ones, a later analysis found. Specificity for CMV antigens was confirmed in vitro for a few of the CMV-associated chains.

This clone occurred once. Its antigen remains unknown. At one end, the junction sequence differs from germline, possibly due to a read error. Germline V gives CDR1 SGHTA, CDR2 FQGTGA. This CDR3 comprises 14 residues. With 60 Vbeta and 13 Jbeta primers, the PCR was carried out. The assay was immunoSEQ multiplex PCR, and TCRdb's table has in-frame clones only and misses some. The data contain about 200,000 clones, roughly 90% of them singletons. This rearrangement joins TRBV7-3 to TRBJ2-2; D is possibly TRBD2 (5 bases). Sequences were obtained from PBMCs. The source of this sequence is a woman between 25 and 40 years old in good health and CMV-seronegative. CDR3 DNA: TGTGCCAGCAGCCCTCAGACCAGCACCGGGGAACTGTTTTTT. The encoded protein is CASSPQTSTGELFF.